The clone carrying this T cell receptor (beta chain) was counted only a few times. The antigen is undetermined. Each TCR beta library was made by quantitative 5'-RACE that incorporated molecular barcodes. From the 5' RACE reads, TCRdb called clonotypes with MiXCR, one entry per CDR3 protein. Of 350,000 or so distinct CDR3 sequences detected, less than 10% appear once; the ten largest clones hold about 14%. In germline, CDR1 is DFQATT, CDR2 SNEGSKA (reference sequence). The V end lost 2 bases, the J end lost 3 bases, and 22 bases lay between the germline ends. The CDR3 runs 17 residues. These data are taken from a study of CD8 T cells in ankylosing spondylitis. Broader study findings: In ankylosing spondylitis blood, a motif of about 8 highly homologous TCR beta variants appeared characteristic.

This clonotype was obtained from a male donor with ankylosing spondylitis. This chain links TRBV20-1 with TRBJ1-2; no reliable D call. Sequenced input: blood, either unsorted or a sorted T cell fraction (not recorded which). The CDR3 reads CSARNAAPEGSHYGYTF. The CDR3 region has the DNA TGCAGTGCTAGAAATGCGGCCCCGGAAGGGAGTCACTATGGCTACACCTTC.